This T cell receptor beta chain was obtained from a study of blood T cell repertoires in COVID-19. Study-level information: Italy, Spain and the United States were the sources of the convalescent and acute COVID-19 samples. Sources were T cells, B-cell-depleted T cells, or PBMCs; the material itself was cDNA or gDNA.

The V gene lost 6 bases and the J gene lost 3 bases, with 14 bases spanning the gap. Germline V gene data show CDR1 as SEHNR and CDR2 as FQNEAQ (reference sequence). The CDR3 contains 15 residues. Original handling: Scientists estimated how many nucleated cells there were by amplifying reference gene primers. Method: immunoSEQ multiplex PCR; TCRdb's copy keeps in-frame clones and lacks some. V, J and clone size derive from that table, while D and trimming were established from the DNA sequence. The table has 150,000 to 200,000 clones, under 85% seen once. What was sequenced was peripheral blood. This clonotype was obtained from a man between 65 and 80 years old who had recovered from COVID-19. This chain links TRBV7-9 with TRBJ1-4; maybe TRBD1 (6 bases). CDR3 residues: CASRLSGTSNEKLFF. The DNA of the CDR3 is TGTGCCAGCAGACTGTCCGGGACATCTAATGAAAAACTGTTTTTT.